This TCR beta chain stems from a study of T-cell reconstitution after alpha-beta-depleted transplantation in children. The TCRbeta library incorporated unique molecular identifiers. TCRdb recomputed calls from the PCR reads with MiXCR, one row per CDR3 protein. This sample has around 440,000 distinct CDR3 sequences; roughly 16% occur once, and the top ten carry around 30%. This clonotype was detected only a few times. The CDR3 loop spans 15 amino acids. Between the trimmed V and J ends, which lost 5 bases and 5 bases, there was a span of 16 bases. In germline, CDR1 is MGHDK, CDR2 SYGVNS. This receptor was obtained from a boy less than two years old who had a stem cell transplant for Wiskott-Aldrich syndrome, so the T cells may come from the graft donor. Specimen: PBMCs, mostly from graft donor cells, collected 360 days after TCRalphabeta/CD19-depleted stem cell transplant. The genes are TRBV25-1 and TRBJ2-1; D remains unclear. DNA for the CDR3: TGTGCCAGCAGTCCAAACGCCGGGCCCCACAATGAGCAGTTCTTC. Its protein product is CASSPNAGPHNEQFF.